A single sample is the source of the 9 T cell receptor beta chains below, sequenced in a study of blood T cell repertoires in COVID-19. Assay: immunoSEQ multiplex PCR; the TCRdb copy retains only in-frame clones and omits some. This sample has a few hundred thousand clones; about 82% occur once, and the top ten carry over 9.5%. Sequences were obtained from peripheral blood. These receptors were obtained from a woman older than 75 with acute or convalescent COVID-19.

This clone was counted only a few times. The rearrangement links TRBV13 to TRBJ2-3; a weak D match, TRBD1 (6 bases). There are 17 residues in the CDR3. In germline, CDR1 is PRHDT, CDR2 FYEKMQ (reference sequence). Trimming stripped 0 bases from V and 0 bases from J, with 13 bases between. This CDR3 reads CASSLGAGTGSTDTQYF. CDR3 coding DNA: TGTGCCAGCAGCTTAGGGGCTGGCACAGGGAGCACAGATACGCAGTATTTT. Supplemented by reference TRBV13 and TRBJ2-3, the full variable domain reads AAGVIQSPRHLIKEKRETATLKCYPIPRHDTVYWYQQGPGQDPQFLISFYEKMQSDKGSIPDRFSAQQFSDYHSELNMSSLELGDSALYFCASSLGAGTGSTDTQYFGPGTRLTVL.

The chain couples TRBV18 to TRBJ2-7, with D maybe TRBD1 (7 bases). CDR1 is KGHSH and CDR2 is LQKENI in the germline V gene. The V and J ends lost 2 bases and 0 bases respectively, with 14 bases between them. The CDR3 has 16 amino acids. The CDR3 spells CASSPRPRGDSYEQYF. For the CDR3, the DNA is TGTGCCAGCTCACCAAGGCCCAGGGGGGACTCCTACGAGCAGTACTTC.

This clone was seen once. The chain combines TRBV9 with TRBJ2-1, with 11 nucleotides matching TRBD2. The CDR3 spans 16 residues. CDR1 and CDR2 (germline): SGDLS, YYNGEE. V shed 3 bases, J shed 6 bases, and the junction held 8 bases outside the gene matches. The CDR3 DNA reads TGTGCCAGCAGCGCCTTAGCGGGAGGGCCATTCAATGAGCAGTTCTTC. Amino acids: CASSALAGGPFNEQFF.

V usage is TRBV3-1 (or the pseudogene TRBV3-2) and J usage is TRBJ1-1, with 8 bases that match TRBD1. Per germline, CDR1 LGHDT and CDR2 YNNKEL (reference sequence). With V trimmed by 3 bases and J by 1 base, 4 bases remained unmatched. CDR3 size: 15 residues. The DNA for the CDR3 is TGTGCCAGCAGCCAGACCGGGACAGGGAACACTGAAGCTTTCTTT. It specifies CASSQTGTGNTEAFF.

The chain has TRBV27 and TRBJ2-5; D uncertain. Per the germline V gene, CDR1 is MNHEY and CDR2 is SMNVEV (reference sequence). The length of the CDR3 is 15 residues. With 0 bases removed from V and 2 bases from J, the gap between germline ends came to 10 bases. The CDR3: CASSLSTVEQETQYF. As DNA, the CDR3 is TGTGCCAGCAGTTTATCTACAGTCGAGCAAGAGACCCAGTACTTC.

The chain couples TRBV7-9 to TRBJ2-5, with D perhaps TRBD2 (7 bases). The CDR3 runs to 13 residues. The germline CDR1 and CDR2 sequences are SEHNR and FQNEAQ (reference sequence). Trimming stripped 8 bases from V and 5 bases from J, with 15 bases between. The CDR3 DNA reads TGTGCCAGCGCGGAGGGGGGGCTCGAGACCCAGTACTTC. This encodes CASAEGGLETQYF.

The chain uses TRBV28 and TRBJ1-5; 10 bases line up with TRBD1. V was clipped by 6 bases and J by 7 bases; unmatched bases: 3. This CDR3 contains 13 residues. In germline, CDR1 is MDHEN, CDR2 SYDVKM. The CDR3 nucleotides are TGTGCCAGCAGGACAGGGGGCGAGCAGCCCCAGCATTTT. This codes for CASRTGGEQPQHF.

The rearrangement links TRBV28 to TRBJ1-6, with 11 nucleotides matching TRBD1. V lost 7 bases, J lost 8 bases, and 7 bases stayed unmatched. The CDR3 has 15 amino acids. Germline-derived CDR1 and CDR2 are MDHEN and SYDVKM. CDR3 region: CASTKGTGGDSPLHF. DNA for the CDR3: TGTGCCAGCACCAAAGGGACAGGGGGAGATTCACCCCTCCACTTT. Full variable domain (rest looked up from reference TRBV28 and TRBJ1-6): DVKVTQSSRYLVKRTGEKVFLECVQDMDHENMFWYRQDPGLGLRLIYFSYDVKMKEKGDIPEGYSVSREKKERFSLILESASTNQTSMYLCASTKGTGGDSPLHFGNGTRLTVT.

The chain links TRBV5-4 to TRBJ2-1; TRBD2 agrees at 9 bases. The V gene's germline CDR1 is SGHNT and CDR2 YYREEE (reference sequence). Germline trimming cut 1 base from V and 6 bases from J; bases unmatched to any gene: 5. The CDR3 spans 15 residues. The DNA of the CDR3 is TGTGCCAGCAGCTTGTACGGGACTAGCTTCAATGAGCAGTTCTTC. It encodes CASSLYGTSFNEQFF.